Listed below are T cell receptor beta chains from one sample, sequenced in a study of cytomegalovirus exposure and HLA in healthy donors. TCRdb's table, derived via immunoSEQ multiplex PCR, lists solely in-frame clones and lacks some. The sample contains about 160,000 clones, about 81% of which appear only once. The specimen was PBMCs. The receptors stem from a woman aged 18-29 years in good health and CMV-seronegative. Each CDR3 is given with its conserved first and last residue. The D gene is left open where the match is weak. Clone size is stated in some rows and not others, as once, few, many or a class when expanded.

j_call,clone_size,v_call,d_call,cdr3_aa,cdr3_nt
TRBJ2-7,-,TRBV10-3,TRBD2,CAIRDSGGLAYEQYF,TGTGCCATCAGGGATAGCGGGGGGCTGGCCTACGAGCAGTACTTC
TRBJ2-7,-,TRBV28,-,CASKDRYRDYEQYF,TGTGCCAGCAAGGATCGGTACAGGGACTACGAGCAGTACTTC
TRBJ1-1,-,TRBV14,TRBD1,CASSMDREISAFF,TGTGCCAGCAGCATGGACAGGGAAATTAGCGCTTTCTTT
TRBJ2-5,-,TRBV18,-,CASSPNPPPWETQYF,TGTGCCAGCTCTCCTAATCCCCCACCATGGGAGACCCAGTACTTC
TRBJ1-4,-,TRBV4-1,TRBD1,CASSQGAGGMAEKLFF,TGCGCCAGCAGCCAGGGGGCAGGGGGGATGGCCGAAAAACTGTTTTTT
TRBJ2-1,-,TRBV5-1,-,CASSTASAGLHEQFF,TGCGCCAGCAGCACAGCTAGCGCCGGCCTACATGAGCAGTTCTTC
TRBJ2-7,-,TRBV11-2,-,CASSSPGRRSSYEQYF,TGTGCCAGCAGCTCCCCCGGACGGAGGAGCTCCTACGAGCAGTACTTC
TRBJ2-1,-,TRBV27,-,CASSLWAGASSYNEQFF,TGTGCCAGCAGTTTATGGGCAGGGGCTAGCTCCTACAATGAGCAGTTCTTC
TRBJ2-2,-,TRBV9,TRBD1,CASSVVDRENTGELFF,TGTGCCAGCAGCGTAGTGGACAGGGAAAACACCGGGGAGCTGTTTTTT
TRBJ1-2,-,TRBV29-1,TRBD1,CSVDDDGQGGYGYTF,TGCAGCGTTGATGATGATGGACAGGGTGGCTATGGCTACACCTTC
TRBJ2-7,-,TRBV5-1,TRBD1,CASSITGENYEQYF,TGCGCCAGCAGCATAACAGGGGAGAACTACGAGCAGTACTTC
TRBJ1-4,-,TRBV28,TRBD1,CASSLTGARTNEKLFF,TGTGCCAGCAGTTTGACAGGGGCGCGGACTAATGAAAAACTGTTTTTT
TRBJ2-6,-,TRBV9,-,CASSPSSGANVLTF,TGTGCCAGCAGTCCCAGCTCTGGGGCCAACGTCCTGACTTTC
TRBJ2-3,-,TRBV5-4,-,CASSLGNRETSTDTQYF,TGTGCCAGCAGCTTAGGAAACAGGGAGACTAGCACAGATACGCAGTATTTT
TRBJ1-5,-,TRBV19,-,CASSQGRGNQPQHF,TGTGCCAGTAGTCAGGGTAGGGGCAATCAGCCCCAGCATTTT
TRBJ2-3,-,TRBV5-6,-,CASSLTEGDTQYF,TGTGCCAGCAGCTTGACAGAGGGCGATACGCAGTATTTT
TRBJ2-5,-,TRBV7-3,TRBD2,CASSSTSRSGAGGLPGGWETQYF,TGTGCCAGCAGCTCAACCTCACGTTCGGGCGCGGGGGGGCTCCCGGGGGGATGGGAGACCCAGTACTTC
TRBJ1-2,-,TRBV28,TRBD1,CASGQASNYGYTF,TGTGCCAGCGGACAGGCTTCTAACTATGGCTACACCTTC
TRBJ1-5,-,TRBV29-1,-,CSVSGGGKNQPQHF,TGCAGCGTTAGTGGGGGAGGAAAGAATCAGCCCCAGCATTTT
TRBJ2-2,-,TRBV28,-,CASKVGRDYGELFF,TGTGCCAGCAAGGTCGGCAGGGATTACGGGGAGCTGTTTTTT
TRBJ1-1,-,TRBV5-4,TRBD1,CASSYGTVNTEAFF,TGTGCCAGCAGCTACGGGACAGTCAACACTGAAGCTTTCTTT
TRBJ2-1,-,TRBV5-1,TRBD1,CASSRGQATYNEQFF,TGCGCCAGCAGCAGGGGACAGGCAACCTACAATGAGCAGTTCTTC
TRBJ1-2,-,TRBV4-2,-,CASSQDPAGPYGYTF,TGTGCCAGCAGCCAAGATCCCGCGGGGCCCTATGGCTACACCTTC
TRBJ1-2,-,TRBV2,-,CASSDRVIYGANYGYTF,TGTGCCAGCAGTGATAGGGTTATCTACGGGGCTAACTATGGCTACACCTTC
TRBJ2-7,-,TRBV18,-,CASSPSGQNYEQYF,TGTGCCAGCTCACCGTCGGGACAAAACTACGAGCAGTACTTC
TRBJ2-1,-,TRBV2,TRBD2,CASSDRGGVEQFF,TGTGCCAGCAGTGACCGCGGGGGGGTTGAGCAGTTCTTC
TRBJ1-1,once,TRBV13,-,CASSLQGKFMNTEAFF,TGTGCCAGCAGCTTACAGGGGAAATTCATGAACACTGAAGCTTTCTTT
TRBJ2-7,-,TRBV5-5,-,CASSLTPGGLSYEQYF,TGTGCCAGCAGCCTGACCCCGGGGGGCCTGAGTTACGAGCAGTACTTC
TRBJ2-3,-,TRBV28,-,CASSFRSRTQYF,TGTGCCAGCAGTTTTAGAAGTCGTACGCAGTATTTT
TRBJ2-7,-,TRBV6-1,TRBD2,CASSEFSGGTSGTEQYF,TGTGCCAGCAGTGAGTTTTCCGGGGGGACTAGCGGGACCGAGCAGTACTTC
TRBJ1-1,-,TRBV5-4,-,CASSFIGQSEAFF,TGTGCCAGCTCATTTATAGGACAGTCTGAAGCTTTCTTT
TRBJ1-2,-,TRBV6-1,TRBD1,CASSVGRGDYGYTF,TGTGCCAGCAGCGTGGGCAGGGGGGACTATGGCTACACCTTC
TRBJ2-7,-,TRBV2,TRBD1,CASSSTGAAYEQYF,TGTGCCAGCAGTTCCACAGGGGCTGCCTACGAGCAGTACTTC
TRBJ2-1,few,TRBV5-1,TRBD2,CASSFSGMWNNEQFF,TGCGCCAGCAGCTTCAGCGGGATGTGGAACAATGAGCAGTTCTTC
TRBJ2-1,-,TRBV28,-,CASSILPSNEQFF,TGTGCCAGCAGTATCTTGCCTAGCAATGAGCAGTTCTTC
TRBJ1-5,-,TRBV28,TRBD1,CASSLLPKQGALSNQPQHF,TGTGCCAGCAGTTTGCTACCTAAACAGGGGGCGTTAAGCAATCAGCCCCAGCATTTT
TRBJ1-1,once,TRBV13,TRBD1,CASSLEGGANTEAFF,TGTGCCAGCAGCTTAGAAGGGGGCGCGAACACTGAAGCTTTCTTT
TRBJ2-1,-,TRBV5-1,TRBD2,CASSLSGGDLNEQFF,TGCGCCAGCAGCTTGTCGGGGGGGGACCTAAATGAGCAGTTCTTC
TRBJ1-2,few,TRBV2,-,CASSEKVPGGYTF,TGTGCCAGCAGTGAAAAGGTGCCAGGCGGCTACACCTTC
TRBJ1-4,-,TRBV10-3,TRBD1,CAISAPGTGEKLFF,TGTGCCATCAGTGCGCCAGGGACAGGCGAAAAACTGTTTTTT
TRBJ2-7,few,TRBV7-9,-,CSSSPDSYEQYF,TGTTCCAGCAGCCCGGACAGCTACGAGCAGTACTTC
TRBJ1-4,-,TRBV4-1,-,CASSQEGGLNEKLFF,TGCGCCAGCAGCCAAGAGGGAGGGCTTAATGAAAAACTGTTTTTT